This paragraph reports one T cell receptor (beta chain). Antigen specificity is unknown. The entry originates in a study of graft-versus-host responses after intestinal transplantation. CDR3 size: 15 residues. Between the trimmed V and J ends, which lost 0 bases and 4 bases, there was a span of 12 bases. CDR1 is MNHNY and CDR2 is SVGAGI in the germline V gene (reference sequence). Produced via immunoSEQ multiplex PCR; TCRdb's table is partial and in-frame only. The sample has tens of thousands of clones, 90% to 95% seen once. The chain uses TRBV6-6 and TRBJ1-2, with D possibly being TRBD1 (5 bases). This sequence originates from a human donor who received an intestinal transplant. This sample comprised unstimulated CD8+ T cells sorted from spleen or lymph node cells, obtained before intestinal transplant. In DNA form, the CDR3 reads TGTGCCAGCAGTTACTCAGGGGCCCAGGGCTATGGCTACACCTTC. As protein: CASSYSGAQGYGYTF.